This TCR beta chain derives from a study of T cell repertoires in cytomegalovirus infection. General study points: Clonotypes of TCR beta that were HLA-C-restricted and CMV-specific dominated the ex vivo response.

MiXCR, applied by TCRdb to the reads, yields one record per CDR3 protein. The sample shows approximately 770,000 distinct CDR3 sequences, about 29% of them seen only once. This clonotype occurred many times. The antigen is not known. This sequence was found in a human donor in good health (CMV status not recorded). Some clones in this sample may be carry-over from other donors' samples. Source: cultured CD8+ T cells from PBMCs, taken from culture after CMV antigen stimulation.

In DNA, the CDR3 is TGTGCCAGCAACCCCGGGGGCAATCAGCCCCAGCATTTT. Translation gives CASNPGGNQPQHF. V and J are TRBV7-2 and TRBJ1-5; D is ambiguous. Germline V lookup: CDR1 SGHTA, CDR2 FQGNSA. V lost 7 bases and J lost 2, with 9 bases in between. The CDR3 is 13 amino acids.